This passage covers 21 T cell receptor beta chains from one sample sequenced in a study of blood T cell repertoires in COVID-19. The data were produced by immunoSEQ multiplex PCR, yet TCRdb's version contains in-frame clones alone and is incomplete. The table has approximately 400,000 clones, just over 90% seen once; the top ten hold roughly 0.9%. The specimen was PBMCs or T cells enriched from blood (not recorded which). These receptors all come from a woman aged 35 to 49 who had been exposed to COVID-19.

The rearrangement links TRBV5-1 to TRBJ2-3; D not resolved. The V and J ends lost 4 bases and 0 bases respectively, with 24 bases between them. CDR1 is SGHRS and CDR2 is YFSETQ in the germline V gene. This CDR3 contains 19 residues. The CDR3 nucleotides read TGCGCCAGCAGCCCGACTGGTTGGTATGGTTCCTCTAGCACAGATACGCAGTATTTT. Protein sequence: CASSPTGWYGSSSTDTQYF.

V is TRBV5-1 and J is TRBJ2-1; 9 nucleotides agree with TRBD2. CDR3 length: 17 residues. CDR1 and CDR2 (germline): SGHRS, YFSETQ. V shed 0 bases and J 6 bases; nucleotides not matched to a gene: 10. CDR3 protein: CASSLGGGSGGFNEQFF. The CDR3 bases are TGCGCCAGCAGCTTGGGAGGTGGTAGCGGGGGCTTCAATGAGCAGTTCTTC.

The rearrangement joins TRBV6-4 to TRBJ1-5, with D perhaps matching TRBD1 (5 bases). The ends were cut back, 6 bases at V and 4 bases at J, with 16 bases in the middle. CDR3 length: 15 residues. CDR1 and CDR2 (germline): MRHNA, SNTAGT. The CDR3 coding sequence is TGTGCCAGCAGCCCCGAGGCAGGGCGAAATCAGCCCCAGCATTTT. It specifies CASSPEAGRNQPQHF.

This chain connects TRBV13 to TRBJ2-1, with D possibly TRBD1 on 6 matching bases. Germline values: CDR1 PRHDT, CDR2 FYEKMQ (reference sequence). Between the trimmed V and J ends, which lost 5 bases and 0 bases, there was a span of 14 bases. The CDR3 is made up of 16 amino acids. The CDR3 DNA reads TGTGCCAGCAGCCGACGACAGGCTAGCTCCTACAATGAGCAGTTCTTC. It is translated as CASSRRQASSYNEQFF.

This clone came up many times. Distinct nucleotide sequences in the sample also encode this CDR3. The chain employs TRBV24-1 and TRBJ1-5, with D tentatively TRBD1 (6 bases). V was trimmed by 5 bases and J by 3 bases, leaving 7 bases between them. The germline V gene has CDR1 KGHDR and CDR2 SFDVKD. This CDR3 is 13 amino acids long. CDR3 in amino acids: CATSAGDNQPQHF. In DNA, the CDR3 is TGTGCCACCAGTGCAGGGGACAATCAGCCCCAGCATTTT.

The chain joins TRBV15 to TRBJ1-1, with a tentative D call TRBD1 (5 bases). V was shortened by 5 bases and J by 0 bases, with 13 bases between the two germline ends. Looked up from germline, CDR1 is LNHNV and CDR2 is YYDKDF (reference sequence). This CDR3 is built from 15 residues. As DNA, the CDR3 is TGTGCCACCAGCGGAAAACAGGTATTGAACACTGAAGCTTTCTTT. The encoded protein is CATSGKQVLNTEAFF.

The chain employs TRBV29-1 and TRBJ2-7; a weak D match, TRBD2 (6 bases). This CDR3 has 12 residues. Trimming left V 6 bases short and J 0 bases short, with 9 bases between. Germline CDR1 and CDR2: SQVTM and ANQGSEA. The DNA of the CDR3 is TGCAGCGTGATGGGGGGCTCCTACGAGCAGTACTTC. Protein sequence: CSVMGGSYEQYF.

The genes are TRBV10-3 and TRBJ2-3; D uncertain. CDR3 length: 13 residues. Trimming shortened V by 6 bases and J by 4 bases, and 11 bases separated the two germline ends. Germline V gene lookup returns CDR1 ENHRY and CDR2 SYGVKD. The CDR3 sequence is CAISLGPADTQYF. In nucleotides, the CDR3 is TGTGCCATCAGCCTAGGTCCCGCAGATACGCAGTATTTT.

This sequence joins TRBV2 and TRBJ1-2; D gene uncertain. CDR1 is SNHLY, CDR2 FYNNEI, per germline. With 8 bases removed from V and 4 bases from J, the gap between germline ends came to 8 bases. The length of the CDR3 is 11 residues. The CDR3 DNA reads as TGTGCCAGCGGAGAGACCTATGGCTACACCTTC. Translated, it gives CASGETYGYTF. Full variable domain (missing parts from reference TRBV2 and TRBJ1-2): EPEVTQTPSHQVTQMGQEVILRCVPISNHLYFYWYRQILGQKVEFLVSFYNNEISEKSEIFDDQFSVERPDGSNFTLKIRSTKLEDSAMYFCASGETYGYTFGSGTRLTVV.

This clone was seen just once. The rearrangement joins TRBV14 to TRBJ1-3, with a weak D call TRBD1 (6 bases). Germline-derived CDR1 and CDR2 are SGHDN and FVKESK. The CDR3 loop spans 18 amino acids. Trimming took off 0 bases at V and 0 bases at J, with 15 bases between the two ends. CDR3 region: CASSQEGTMLNSGNTIYF. CDR3 DNA sequence: TGTGCCAGCAGCCAAGAAGGGACAATGCTAAACTCTGGAAACACCATATATTTT. Supplemented by reference TRBV14 and TRBJ1-3, the full variable domain reads EAGVTQFPSHSVIEKGQTVTLRCDPISGHDNLYWYRRVMGKEIKFLLHFVKESKQDESGMPNNRFLAERTGGTYSTLKVQPAELEDSGVYFCASSQEGTMLNSGNTIYFGEGSWLTVV.

This rearrangement joins TRBV12-5 to TRBJ1-2; 8 bases line up with TRBD1. The germline V gene has CDR1 LGHNT and CDR2 FRNRAP. The V and J ends lost 6 bases and 1 base, in that order; junction bases with no gene match: 7. The CDR3 covers 15 residues. The CDR3 sequence: CASGPRDRLNYGYTF. The CDR3 coding sequence is TGTGCTAGTGGACCCAGGGACAGGCTTAACTATGGCTACACCTTC.

J is TRBJ2-3 and V is TRBV27, with 13 bases that match TRBD2. Germline V CDR1 and CDR2: MNHEY, SMNVEV (reference sequence). With 0 bases clipped from V and 1 base from J, the junction kept 4 bases outside the gene matches. The CDR3 extends over 18 amino acids. Here the CDR3 reads CASSLSVGLAGGTDTQYF. The DNA of the CDR3 is TGTGCCAGCAGTTTATCGGTCGGACTAGCGGGGGGCACAGATACGCAGTATTTT.

The J gene is TRBJ2-5, the V gene TRBV7-2; 8 bases fit TRBD1. V was clipped by 4 bases and J by 5 bases; unmatched bases: 3. The CDR3 runs 13 residues. Looked up from germline, CDR1 is SGHTA and CDR2 is FQGNSA. CDR3 bases: TGTGCCAGCAGCTCAGGGGGCGGCGAGACCCAGTACTTC. Its translation: CASSSGGGETQYF.

The V and J genes are TRBV5-6 and TRBJ2-5; 12 bases line up with TRBD2. V shed 4 bases, J shed 2 bases, and the junction held 6 bases outside the gene matches. This CDR3 comprises 16 residues. Looked up from germline, CDR1 is SGHDT and CDR2 is YYEEEE. The CDR3 DNA follows: TGTGCCAGCAGCCGCACTAGCGGGGGGATACAAGAGACCCAGTACTTC. It translates to CASSRTSGGIQETQYF.

V and J are TRBV19 and TRBJ2-5; 11 positions agree with TRBD2. The junction had 13 bases not matched to a gene; V was cut back by 5 bases and J by 5 bases. The length of the CDR3 is 17 residues. Germline V lookup: CDR1 LNHDA, CDR2 SQIVND (reference sequence). CDR3 in DNA: TGTGCCAGTAGTGAGATAGCGGGAGGGCTGGGGGATGAGACCCAGTACTTC. This translates into CASSEIAGGLGDETQYF.

V and J are TRBV6-5 and TRBJ2-7; possibly TRBD1 for D (6 bases). This CDR3 is built from 14 residues. Germline loops: CDR1 MNHEY, CDR2 SVGAGI. Between the trimmed V and J ends, which lost 6 bases and 0 bases, there was a span of 12 bases. The CDR3 region has the DNA TGTGCCAGCAGACGGACAGCTTCCTCCTACGAGCAGTACTTC. Translated, it gives CASRRTASSYEQYF.

In its sample, this clone was seen once. The CDR3, as DNA: TGCAGCGTTGTCAGGGGGGCTAACACTGAAGCTTTCTTT. Encoded protein: CSVVRGANTEAFF. The rearrangement links TRBV29-1 to TRBJ1-1, with TRBD1 matching over 7 bases. With V trimmed by 4 bases and J by 2 bases, 4 bases remained unmatched. CDR1 is SQVTM, CDR2 ANQGSEA, per germline. This CDR3 is 13 amino acids long.

The CDR3 nucleotides read TGTGCCAGTTCCTCGGGGACTAGGGATGAGCAGTTCTTC. This gives the protein CASSSGTRDEQFF. The genes are TRBV19 and TRBJ2-1, with 8 bases identical to TRBD2. Trimming cost V 8 bases and J 8 bases; bases outside gene matches: 8. CDR3 length: 13 amino acids. Germline V gene lookup returns CDR1 LNHDA and CDR2 SQIVND (reference sequence).

The rearrangement uses TRBV6-1 and TRBJ1-4; D unclear. Germline CDR1 and CDR2: MNHNS and SASEGT. The CDR3 consists of 17 residues. Trimming took 3 bases from V and 10 from J, leaving 24 bases between them. CDR3 region: CASSDPNARSTVGKLFF. CDR3 bases: TGTGCCAGCAGTGACCCTAATGCACGCTCCACGGTCGGAAAACTGTTTTTT.

DNA of the CDR3: TGTGCCAGCAGCTCCCCGGTCGAGTACCGGGACTCTGGAAACACCATATATTTT. This translates into CASSSPVEYRDSGNTIYF. This chain links TRBV3-1 (or the pseudogene TRBV3-2) with TRBJ1-3; no clear D. Trimming cost V 5 bases and J 0 bases, with 20 bases left between them. This CDR3 is 18 amino acids long. The germline V gene encodes CDR1 LGHDT and CDR2 YNNKEL (reference sequence).

The chain carries TRBV27 and TRBJ2-7, with 11 nucleotides matching TRBD2. V gave up 2 bases and J gave up 5 bases; unmatched junction bases: 2. Germline V gene sequence: CDR1 MNHEY, CDR2 SMNVEV (reference sequence). The length of the CDR3 is 14 residues. The chain's CDR3 is CASSLIAGGNEQYF. The DNA of the CDR3 is TGTGCCAGCAGTTTAATAGCGGGAGGGAACGAGCAGTACTTC.